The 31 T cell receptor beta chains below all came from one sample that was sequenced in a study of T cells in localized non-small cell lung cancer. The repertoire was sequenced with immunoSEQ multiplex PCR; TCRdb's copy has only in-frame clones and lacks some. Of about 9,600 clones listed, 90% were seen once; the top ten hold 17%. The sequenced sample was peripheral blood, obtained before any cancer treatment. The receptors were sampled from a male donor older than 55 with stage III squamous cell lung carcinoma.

Here the CDR3 DNA reads TGTGCCAGCAGAGGGACAGGGTCTTCCTACGAGCAGTACTTC. Its translation: CASRGTGSSYEQYF. The chain is built from TRBV2 and TRBJ2-7; the match to TRBD1 covers 9 bases. Trimming cost V 6 bases and J 1 base; bases outside gene matches: 4. The CDR3 contains 14 residues. Germline assignment: CDR1 SNHLY and CDR2 FYNNEI.

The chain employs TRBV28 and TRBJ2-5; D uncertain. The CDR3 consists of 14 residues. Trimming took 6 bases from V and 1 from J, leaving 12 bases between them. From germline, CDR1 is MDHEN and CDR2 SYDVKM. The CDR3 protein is CASSQPRFQETQYF. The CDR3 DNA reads TGTGCCAGCAGCCAACCCAGGTTCCAAGAGACCCAGTACTTC.

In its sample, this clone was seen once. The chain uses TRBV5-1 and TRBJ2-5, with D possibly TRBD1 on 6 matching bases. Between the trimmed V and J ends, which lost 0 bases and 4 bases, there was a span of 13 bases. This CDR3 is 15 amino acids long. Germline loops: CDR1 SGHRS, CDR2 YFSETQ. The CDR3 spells CASSLGRGLGETQYF. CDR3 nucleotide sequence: TGCGCCAGCAGCTTGGGCAGGGGATTAGGAGAGACCCAGTACTTC.

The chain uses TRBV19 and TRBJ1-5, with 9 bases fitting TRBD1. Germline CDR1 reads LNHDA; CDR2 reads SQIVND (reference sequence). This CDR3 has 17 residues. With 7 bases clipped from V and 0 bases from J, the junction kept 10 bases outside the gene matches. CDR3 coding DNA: TGTGCCAGTACCCCGTTGGGACAGGGTTTTAGCAATCAGCCCCAGCATTTT. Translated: CASTPLGQGFSNQPQHF. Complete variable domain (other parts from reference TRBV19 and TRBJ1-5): DGGITQSPKYLFRKEGQNVTLSCEQNLNHDAMYWYRQDPGQGLRLIYYSQIVNDFQKGDIAEGYSVSREKKESFPLTVTSAQKNPTAFYLCASTPLGQGFSNQPQHFGDGTRLSIL.

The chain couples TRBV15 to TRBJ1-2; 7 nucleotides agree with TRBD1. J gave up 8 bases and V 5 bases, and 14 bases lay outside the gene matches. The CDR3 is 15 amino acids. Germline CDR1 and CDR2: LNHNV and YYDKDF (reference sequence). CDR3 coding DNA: TGTGCCACCAGCCCACTGACCGACAGGGAGCAAGGCTACACCTTC. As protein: CATSPLTDREQGYTF.

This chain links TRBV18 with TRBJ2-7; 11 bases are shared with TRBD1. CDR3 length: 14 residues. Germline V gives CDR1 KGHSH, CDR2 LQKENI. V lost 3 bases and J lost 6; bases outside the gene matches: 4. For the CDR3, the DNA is TGTGCCAGCTCACCCCCCGGGACAGGGGGCGAGCAGTACTTC. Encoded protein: CASSPPGTGGEQYF. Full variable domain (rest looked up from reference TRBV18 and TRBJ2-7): NAGVMQNPRHLVRRRGQEARLRCSPMKGHSHVYWYRQLPEEGLKFMVYLQKENIIDESGMPKERFSAEFPKEGPSILRIQQVVRGDSAAYFCASSPPGTGGEQYFGPGTRLTVT.

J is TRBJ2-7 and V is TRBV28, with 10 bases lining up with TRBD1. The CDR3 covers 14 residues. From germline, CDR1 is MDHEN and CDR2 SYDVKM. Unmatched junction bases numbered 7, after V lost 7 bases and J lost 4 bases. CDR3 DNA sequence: TGTGCCAGCACCGTCGGGACAGGGGTATACGAGCAGTACTTC. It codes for CASTVGTGVYEQYF.

The CDR3 DNA reads as TGTGCCAGCAGCCGTCCTAGCGGGGGCACCGGGGAGCTGTTTTTT. This gives the protein CASSRPSGGTGELFF. The chain has TRBV9 and TRBJ2-2; 10 bases are shared with TRBD2. CDR3 length equals 15 residues. Germline V gene lookup returns CDR1 SGDLS and CDR2 YYNGEE. The junction had 4 bases not matched to a gene; V was cut back by 4 bases and J by 4 bases.

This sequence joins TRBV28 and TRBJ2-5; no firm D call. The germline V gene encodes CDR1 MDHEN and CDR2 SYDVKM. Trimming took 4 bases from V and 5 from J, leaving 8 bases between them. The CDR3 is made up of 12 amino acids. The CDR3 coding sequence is TGTGCCAGCAGTTCCTCGGTGGAGACCCAGTACTTC. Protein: CASSSSVETQYF.

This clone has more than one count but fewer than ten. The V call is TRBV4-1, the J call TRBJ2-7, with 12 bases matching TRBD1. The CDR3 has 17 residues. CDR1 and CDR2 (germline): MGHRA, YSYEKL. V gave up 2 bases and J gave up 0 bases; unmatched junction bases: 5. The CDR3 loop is CASSQLPGQGASYEQYF. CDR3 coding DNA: TGCGCCAGCAGCCAACTACCGGGACAGGGGGCCTCCTACGAGCAGTACTTC.

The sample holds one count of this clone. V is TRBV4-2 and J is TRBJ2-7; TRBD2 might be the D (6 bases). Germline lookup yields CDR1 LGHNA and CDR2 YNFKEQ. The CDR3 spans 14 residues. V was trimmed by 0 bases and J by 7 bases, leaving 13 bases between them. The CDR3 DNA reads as TGTGCCAGCAGCCAAGATCTTGCGGGGAGGGAGCAGTACTTC. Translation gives CASSQDLAGREQYF.

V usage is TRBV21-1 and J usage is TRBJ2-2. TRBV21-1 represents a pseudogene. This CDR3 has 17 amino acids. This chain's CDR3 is CASSKGRGQGDTGELFF. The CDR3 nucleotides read TGTGCCAGCAGCAAAGGACGGGGCCAGGGAGACACCGGGGAGCTGTTTTTT.

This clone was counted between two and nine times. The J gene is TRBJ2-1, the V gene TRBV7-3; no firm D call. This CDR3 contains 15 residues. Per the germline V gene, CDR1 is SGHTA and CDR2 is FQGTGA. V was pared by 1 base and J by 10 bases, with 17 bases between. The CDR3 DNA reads TGTGCCAGCAGCTTAAATTCACGTAGTCTAGGAGAGCAGTTCTTC. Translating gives CASSLNSRSLGEQFF.

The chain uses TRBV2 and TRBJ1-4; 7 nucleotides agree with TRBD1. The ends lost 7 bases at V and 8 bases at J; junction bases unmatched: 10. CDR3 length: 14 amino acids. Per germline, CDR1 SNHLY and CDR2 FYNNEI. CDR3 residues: CASTRGGGREKLFF. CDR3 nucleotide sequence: TGTGCCAGCACTAGAGGAGGGGGCCGCGAAAAACTGTTTTTT.

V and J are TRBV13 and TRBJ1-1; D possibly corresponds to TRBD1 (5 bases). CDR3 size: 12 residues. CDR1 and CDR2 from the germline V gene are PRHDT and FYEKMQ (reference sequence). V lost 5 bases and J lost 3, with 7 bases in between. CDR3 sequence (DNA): TGTGCCAGCAGCCGCAGGGACACTGAAGCTTTCTTT. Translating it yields CASSRRDTEAFF.

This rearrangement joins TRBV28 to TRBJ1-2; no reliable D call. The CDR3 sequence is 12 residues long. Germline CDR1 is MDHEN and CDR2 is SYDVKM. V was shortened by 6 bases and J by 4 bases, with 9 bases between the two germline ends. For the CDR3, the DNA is TGTGCCAGCAGCCGGAACGCCTATGGCTACACCTTC. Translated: CASSRNAYGYTF.

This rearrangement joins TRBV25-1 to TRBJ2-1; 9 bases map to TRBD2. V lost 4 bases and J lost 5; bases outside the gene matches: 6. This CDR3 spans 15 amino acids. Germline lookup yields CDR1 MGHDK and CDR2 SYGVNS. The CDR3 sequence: CASSAAGGKDNEQFF. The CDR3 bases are TGTGCCAGCAGTGCCGCGGGGGGGAAGGACAATGAGCAGTTCTTC.

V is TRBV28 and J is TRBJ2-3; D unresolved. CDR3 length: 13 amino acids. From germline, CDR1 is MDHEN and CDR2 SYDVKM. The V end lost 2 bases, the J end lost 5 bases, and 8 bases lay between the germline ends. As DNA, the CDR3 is TGTGCCAGCAGTTTAACAAACCAAGATACGCAGTATTTT. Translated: CASSLTNQDTQYF.

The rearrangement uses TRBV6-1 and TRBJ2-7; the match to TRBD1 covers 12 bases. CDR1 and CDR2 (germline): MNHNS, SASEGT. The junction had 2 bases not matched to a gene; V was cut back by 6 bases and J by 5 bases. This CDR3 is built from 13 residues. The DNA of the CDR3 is TGTGCCAGCAGGGGACAGGGGGCCCACGAGCAGTACTTC. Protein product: CASRGQGAHEQYF.

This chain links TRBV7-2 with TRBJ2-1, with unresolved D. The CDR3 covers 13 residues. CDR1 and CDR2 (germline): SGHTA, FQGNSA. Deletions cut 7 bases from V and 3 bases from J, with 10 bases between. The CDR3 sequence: CASTQLNYNEQFF. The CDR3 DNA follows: TGTGCCAGCACCCAACTTAACTACAATGAGCAGTTCTTC.

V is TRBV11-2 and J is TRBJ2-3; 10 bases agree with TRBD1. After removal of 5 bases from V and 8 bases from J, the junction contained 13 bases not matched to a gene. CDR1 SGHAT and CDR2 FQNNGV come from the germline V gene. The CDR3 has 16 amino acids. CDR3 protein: CASSNYGQGGFSTQYF. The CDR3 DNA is TGTGCCAGCAGCAATTACGGACAGGGGGGGTTTAGTACGCAGTATTTT.

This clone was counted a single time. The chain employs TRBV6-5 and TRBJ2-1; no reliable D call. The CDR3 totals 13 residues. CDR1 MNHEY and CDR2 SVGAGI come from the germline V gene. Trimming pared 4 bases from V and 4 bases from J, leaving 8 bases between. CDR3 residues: CASSSARYNEQFF. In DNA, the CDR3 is TGTGCCAGCAGTTCGGCTAGGTACAATGAGCAGTTCTTC.

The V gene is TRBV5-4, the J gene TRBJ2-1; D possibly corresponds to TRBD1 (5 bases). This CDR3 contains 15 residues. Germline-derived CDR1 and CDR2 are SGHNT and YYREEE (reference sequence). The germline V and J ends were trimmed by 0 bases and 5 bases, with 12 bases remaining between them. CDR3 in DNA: TGTGCCAGCAGCTTGGGGGGCCGCAGCCACAATGAGCAGTTCTTC. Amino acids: CASSLGGRSHNEQFF.

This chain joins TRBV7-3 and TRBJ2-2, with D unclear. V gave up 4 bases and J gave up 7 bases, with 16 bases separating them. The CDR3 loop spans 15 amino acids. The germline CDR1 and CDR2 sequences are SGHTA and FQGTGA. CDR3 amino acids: CASSSSGPSDGELFF. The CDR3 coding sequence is TGTGCCAGCAGCTCCTCAGGCCCCTCGGACGGGGAGCTGTTTTTT.

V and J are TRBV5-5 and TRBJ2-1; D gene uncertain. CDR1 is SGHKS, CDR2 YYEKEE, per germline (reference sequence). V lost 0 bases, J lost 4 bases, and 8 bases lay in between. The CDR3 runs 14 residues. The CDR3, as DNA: TGTGCCAGCAGCTTGGACAATGCGTACAATGAGCAGTTCTTC. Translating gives CASSLDNAYNEQFF.

The CDR3 sequence is CASSDTSGGTITDTQYF. The CDR3 nucleotides read TGTGCCAGCAGCGACACGAGCGGGGGGACTATCACAGATACGCAGTATTTT. V is TRBV5-4 and J is TRBJ2-3; 9 bases match TRBD2. Germline-derived CDR1 and CDR2 are SGHNT and YYREEE (reference sequence). V trimming: 4 bases; J trimming: 2 bases; junction bases outside the gene matches: 11. The CDR3 runs 17 residues.

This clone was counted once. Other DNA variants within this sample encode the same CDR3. CDR3 sequence reads: CASSKHGPPRETQYF. The CDR3 nucleotides read TGTGCCAGCAGCAAACACGGGCCTCCGAGAGAGACCCAGTACTTC. The chain has TRBV7-3 and TRBJ2-5; unclear D gene. The ends were cut back, 5 bases at V and 4 bases at J, with 17 bases in the middle. The CDR3 consists of 15 residues. Germline V CDR1 and CDR2: SGHTA, FQGTGA. Using reference TRBV7-3 and TRBJ2-5 for the parts outside the CDR3, the full variable domain is GAGVSQTPSNKVTEKGKYVELRCDPISGHTALYWYRQSLGQGPEFLIYFQGTGAADDSGLPNDRFFAVRPEGSVSTLKIQRTERGDSAVYLCASSKHGPPRETQYFGPGTRLLVL.

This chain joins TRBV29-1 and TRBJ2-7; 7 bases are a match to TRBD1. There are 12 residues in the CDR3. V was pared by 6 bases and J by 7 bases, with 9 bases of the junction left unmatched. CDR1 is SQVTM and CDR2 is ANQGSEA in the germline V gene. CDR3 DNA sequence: TGCAGCGTAGGACAGGTTACCCGGGAGCAGTACTTC. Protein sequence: CSVGQVTREQYF.

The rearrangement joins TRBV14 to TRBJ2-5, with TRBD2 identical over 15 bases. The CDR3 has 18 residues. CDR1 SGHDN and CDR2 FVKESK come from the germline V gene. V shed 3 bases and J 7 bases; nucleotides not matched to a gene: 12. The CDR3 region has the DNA TGTGCCAGCAGCCAGACAGCCGGACTAGCGGGGGGGCATGCGACCCAGTACTTC. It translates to CASSQTAGLAGGHATQYF.

This chain's CDR3 is CASSKGSRGAKETQYF. The CDR3 DNA is TGTGCCAGCAGTAAGGGTTCGCGGGGGGCCAAAGAGACCCAGTACTTC. The rearrangement links TRBV28 to TRBJ2-5; 8 bases fit TRBD2. The CDR3 spans 16 residues. The V and J ends lost 5 bases and 3 bases, in that order; junction bases with no gene match: 11. CDR1 is MDHEN, CDR2 SYDVKM, per germline.

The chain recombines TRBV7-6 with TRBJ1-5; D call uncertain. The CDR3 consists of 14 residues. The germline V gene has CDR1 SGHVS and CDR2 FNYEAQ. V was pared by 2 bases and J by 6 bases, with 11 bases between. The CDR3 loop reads CASSLTPAGQPQHF. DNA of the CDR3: TGTGCCAGCAGCTTAACTCCAGCCGGTCAGCCCCAGCATTTT.